The clone carrying this TCR beta chain was counted only a few times. Its antigen remains unknown. Germline CDR1 reads ENHRY; CDR2 reads SYGVKD. V was cut by 6 bases and J by 0 bases, with 5 bases left in between. The CDR3 is 12 residues long. Each CDR3 protein gets one entry after TCRdb re-called the reads with MiXCR. The sample has around 900,000 distinct CDR3 sequences; around 29% are singletons. The sample originates from a study of T cell repertoires in cytomegalovirus infection. General study findings and limits: Frequencies of public TCR beta families were cumulated, and this identified carriers of CMV plus the relevant HLA.

The chain links TRBV10-3 to TRBJ1-2; no reliable D call. The specimen comprised cultured CD8+ T cells from PBMCs, sampled from culture after CMV antigen stimulation. The receptor was isolated from a human donor in good health (CMV status not recorded). Some clones in this sample may be carry-over from other donors' samples. The CDR3 region has the DNA TGTGCCATCAGCCGATCTAACTATGGCTACACCTTC. This sequence encodes CAISRSNYGYTF.